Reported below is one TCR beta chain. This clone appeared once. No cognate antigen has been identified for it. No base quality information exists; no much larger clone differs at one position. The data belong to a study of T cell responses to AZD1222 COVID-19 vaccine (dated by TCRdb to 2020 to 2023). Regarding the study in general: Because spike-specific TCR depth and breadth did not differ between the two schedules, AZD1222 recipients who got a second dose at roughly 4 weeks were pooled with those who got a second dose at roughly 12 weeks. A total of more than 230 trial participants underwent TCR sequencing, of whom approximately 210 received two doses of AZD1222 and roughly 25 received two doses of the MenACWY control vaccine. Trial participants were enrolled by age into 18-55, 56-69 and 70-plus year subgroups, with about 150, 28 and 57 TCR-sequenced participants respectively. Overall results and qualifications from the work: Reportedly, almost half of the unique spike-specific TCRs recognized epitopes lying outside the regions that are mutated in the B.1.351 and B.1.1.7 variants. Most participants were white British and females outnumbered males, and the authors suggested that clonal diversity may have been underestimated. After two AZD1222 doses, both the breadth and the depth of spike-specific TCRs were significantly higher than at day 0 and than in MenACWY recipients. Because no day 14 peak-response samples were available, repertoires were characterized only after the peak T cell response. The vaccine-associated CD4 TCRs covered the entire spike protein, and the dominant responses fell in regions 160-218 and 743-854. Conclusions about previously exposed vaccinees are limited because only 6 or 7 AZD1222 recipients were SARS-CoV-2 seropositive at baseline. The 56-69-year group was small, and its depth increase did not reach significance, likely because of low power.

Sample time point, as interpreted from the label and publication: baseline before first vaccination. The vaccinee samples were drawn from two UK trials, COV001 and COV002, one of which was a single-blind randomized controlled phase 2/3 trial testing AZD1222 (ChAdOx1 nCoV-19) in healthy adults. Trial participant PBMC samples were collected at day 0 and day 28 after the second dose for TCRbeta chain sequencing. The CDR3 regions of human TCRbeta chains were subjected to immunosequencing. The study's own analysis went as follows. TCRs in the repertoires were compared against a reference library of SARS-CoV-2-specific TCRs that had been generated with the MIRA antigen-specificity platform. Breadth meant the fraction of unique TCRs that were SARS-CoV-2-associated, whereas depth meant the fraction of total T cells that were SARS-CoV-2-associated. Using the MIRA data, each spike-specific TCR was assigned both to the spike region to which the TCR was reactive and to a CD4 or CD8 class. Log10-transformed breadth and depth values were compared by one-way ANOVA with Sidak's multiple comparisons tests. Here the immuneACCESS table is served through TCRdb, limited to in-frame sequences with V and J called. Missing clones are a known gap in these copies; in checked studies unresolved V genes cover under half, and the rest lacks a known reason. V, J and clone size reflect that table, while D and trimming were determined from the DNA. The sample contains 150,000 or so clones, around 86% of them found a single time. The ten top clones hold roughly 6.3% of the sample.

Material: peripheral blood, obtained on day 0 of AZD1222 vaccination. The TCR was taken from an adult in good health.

CDR3 sequence: CASSLVGRGRGSQETQYF. The DNA sequence reads TGTGCCAGCAGCTTAGTGGGGAGGGGACGGGGGAGCCAAGAGACCCAGTACTTC. The sequence is built from TRBV7-2 and TRBJ2-5; TRBD2 fits 7 bases in the junction. For this chain, trimming is 1 base at the V end and 1 base at the J end, and the number of junction bases without a gene match is 12. The CDR1 and CDR2 encoded by the germline V gene are SGHTA and FQGNSA. Its CDR3 holds 18 amino acids, cysteine through phenylalanine. CDR3 DNA is the only sequence kept; it has 54 bases, read in frame from the first base.